This T cell receptor (beta chain) was identified during a study of regulatory T cells in long-lasting Graves disease. Findings and caveats of the study: Reduced TCR diversity was observed in persistent Graves' patients versus newly diagnosed patients. Persistent disease preferred TRBV28, TRBJ1-2 and TRBJ2-5; new disease, TRBV20-1 and TRBJ2-1. Owing to a sample size that was small, accuracy may have been reduced.

This clonotype turned up a few times. The antigen is not known. Specified time point: newly diagnosed GD, antithyroid drugs for less than 3 months. TCR sequences were obtained from RNA taken from PBMCs. Trimming at V came to 3 bases and at J to 0 bases, leaving 17 bases not matched to a gene. Germline V gene sequence: CDR1 LNHDA, CDR2 SQIVND (reference sequence). CDR3 length: 21 residues. TCR beta libraries were built with iRepertoire HTBI primers and Arm-PCR of CDR3 regions. As handled by the study authors: Detected in the samples were over 60 TRBV and more than 11 TRBJ segments. TCRdb re-analysed the multiplex PCR reads in MiXCR, keeping a single row per CDR3 protein. These V and J calls originate from TCRdb's pipeline instead of the authors' own analysis. The sample has around 400,000 distinct CDR3 sequences; roughly a sixth are singletons.

This receptor was taken from a female donor with Graves disease. The chain carries TRBV19 and TRBJ2-1, with 10 bases aligning to TRBD2. The sample here was peripheral blood mononuclear cells (PBMCs), taken at new diagnosis, from a patient treated with antithyroid drugs. The CDR3 reads CASSISGGGLKGGSSYNEQFF. The CDR3 DNA follows: TGTGCCAGTAGTATCAGCGGGGGGGGTCTTAAGGGAGGAAGCTCCTACAATGAGCAGTTCTTC.